This TCR beta chain was sequenced for a study of shared clonotypes between healthy human individuals. Study-level findings and limits: Sequencing depth was expected to influence donor clonotype sharing. What naive subsets generally showed was a larger estimated richness than memory subsets showed.

About this clone: As yet, its antigen is unknown.

Germline V gene sequence: CDR1 LNHDA, CDR2 SQIVND (reference sequence). The CDR3 is 17 residues long. Losses at the gene ends were 3 bases for V and 1 base for J; bases not matched to a gene: 11. How the authors handled the data: From ImmunoSEQ came sequences covering only the junction and carrying no quality scores, so filtering differed. The assay was immunoSEQ multiplex PCR, and TCRdb's table has in-frame clones only and misses some. V and J calls and clone size come straight from that table; D and trimming were deduced from the DNA. This sample carries around 1,100,000 clones, 77% of them seen once, and the ten largest clones take almost 0.9%.

This TCR was recovered from a young man in good health. Some clones in this sample may be carry-over from other donors' samples. Sequenced material: memory CD4+ T cells from PBMCs. Subset reported: CD45RA-negative fraction. The chain carries TRBV19 and TRBJ2-5; 7 bases are shared with TRBD2. The CDR3 reads CASSIFGSGIRQETQYF. The CDR3 DNA reads as TGTGCCAGTAGTATTTTCGGGAGCGGGATCCGCCAAGAGACCCAGTACTTC. Drawing the rest from reference TRBV19 and TRBJ2-5, the complete variable domain is DGGITQSPKYLFRKEGQNVTLSCEQNLNHDAMYWYRQDPGQGLRLIYYSQIVNDFQKGDIAEGYSVSREKKESFPLTVTSAQKNPTAFYLCASSIFGSGIRQETQYFGPGTRLLVL.